These 20 T cell receptor beta chains were sequenced from one sample in a study of shared clonotypes between healthy human individuals. The data were produced by immunoSEQ multiplex PCR, yet TCRdb's version contains in-frame clones alone and is incomplete. Of under 1,900,000 clones listed, around 98.5% were seen once; the top ten hold roughly 0.36%. Sequences were obtained from naive CD4+ T cells sorted from blood. Subset described: CD45RA+ positively selected. The source of these receptors is a man aged 30 to 45 in good health.

J is TRBJ2-3 and V is TRBV11-2, with a tentative D call TRBD1 (6 bases). From germline, CDR1 is SGHAT and CDR2 FQNNGV. CDR3 length: 15 amino acids. Deletions cut 7 bases from V and 1 base from J, with 15 bases between. The CDR3 region has the DNA TGTGCCAGCATCAATAGGGACACCCGCACAGATACGCAGTATTTT. It codes for CASINRDTRTDTQYF.

The chain carries TRBV6-4 and TRBJ2-3; possible D gene TRBD2, 6 bases. The CDR3 length is 18 residues. With 5 bases removed from V and 0 bases from J, the gap between germline ends came to 21 bases. Germline lookup yields CDR1 MRHNA and CDR2 SNTAGT. The CDR3 DNA is TGTGCCAGCAGTCCTCTACCGGGACTCACAACTAGCACAGATACGCAGTATTTT. Translated, it gives CASSPLPGLTTSTDTQYF.

The chain couples TRBV2 to TRBJ1-5, with 10 bases identical to TRBD1. Trimming took 5 bases from V and 4 from J; bases not matched to a gene: 5. The germline V gene has CDR1 SNHLY and CDR2 FYNNEI. This CDR3 spans 15 amino acids. In nucleotides, the CDR3 is TGTGCCAGCAGTCCCGGGACAGGGGAAAATCAGCCCCAGCATTTT. It specifies CASSPGTGENQPQHF.

The chain links TRBV10-3 to TRBJ2-7; D may match TRBD1 or TRBD2 (5 bases each). Between the trimmed V and J ends, which lost 4 bases and 3 bases, there was a span of 13 bases. Germline CDR1 ENHRY, CDR2 SYGVKD. The CDR3 totals 14 residues. CDR3 loop: CAISALGPHYEQYF. DNA for the CDR3: TGTGCCATCAGTGCGCTGGGACCGCACTACGAGCAGTACTTC.

The chain uses TRBV29-1 and TRBJ2-1; 13 bases are shared with TRBD2. This CDR3 is built from 16 residues. Germline loops: CDR1 SQVTM, CDR2 ANQGSEA. V dropped 6 bases and J dropped 7; count of bases not matched to a gene: 12. DNA for the CDR3: TGCAGCGTCGAACTCGGACTAGCGGGAGACGGGAATGAGCAGTTCTTC. The encoded protein is CSVELGLAGDGNEQFF.

This chain links TRBV6-6 with TRBJ2-7; D remains unclear. Trimming took off 5 bases at V and 7 bases at J, with 9 bases between the two ends. This CDR3 contains 11 residues. Germline CDR1 and CDR2: MNHNY and SVGAGI (reference sequence). CDR3 DNA sequence: TGTGCCAGCAGTCCTCTGGGGGAGCAGTACTTC. Amino acids: CASSPLGEQYF.

CDR3 residues: CASSPSVVAAKSGANVLTF. For the CDR3, the DNA is TGTGCCAGCTCACCAAGCGTGGTAGCGGCGAAGTCTGGGGCCAACGTCCTGACTTTC. The chain is built from TRBV18 and TRBJ2-6, with D possibly matching TRBD2 (6 bases). The CDR3 has 19 amino acids. Germline V CDR1 and CDR2: KGHSH, LQKENI. The germline V and J ends were trimmed by 2 bases and 1 base, with 18 bases remaining between them.

The V gene is TRBV29-1, the J gene TRBJ1-5; D remains unclear. The V end lost 6 bases, the J end lost 2 bases, and 11 bases lay between the germline ends. CDR1 is SQVTM and CDR2 is ANQGSEA in the germline V gene. CDR3 length: 13 amino acids. Here the CDR3 reads CSVAFRGNQPQHF. The CDR3 DNA is TGCAGCGTCGCCTTTAGGGGCAATCAGCCCCAGCATTTT. Combining the CDR3 with reference TRBV29-1 and TRBJ1-5 gives the whole variable domain SAVISQKPSRDICQRGTSLTIQCQVDSQVTMMFWYRQQPGQSLTLIATANQGSEATYESGFVIDKFPISRPNLTFSTLTVSNMSPEDSSIYLCSVAFRGNQPQHFGDGTRLSIL.

The J gene is TRBJ1-1, the V gene TRBV4-2; no clear D gene. The CDR3 loop spans 14 amino acids. Per germline, CDR1 LGHNA and CDR2 YNFKEQ. V lost 4 bases to trimming and J lost 3 bases, with 12 bases between them. CDR3: CASSRRGWDTEAFF. The CDR3 DNA follows: TGTGCCAGCAGCCGACGAGGGTGGGACACTGAAGCTTTCTTT.

This rearrangement joins TRBV11-2 to TRBJ2-6, with D uncertain. This CDR3 has 16 amino acids. CDR1 is SGHAT, CDR2 FQNNGV, per germline. Trimming stripped 6 bases from V and 0 bases from J, with 12 bases between. CDR3 sequence (DNA): TGTGCCAGCAGTTTCAGGTTAGACTCTGGGGCCAACGTCCTGACTTTC. Translated: CASSFRLDSGANVLTF.

This chain connects TRBV7-2 to TRBJ2-3; 8 positions match TRBD2. J lost 0 bases, V lost 7 bases, and 12 bases had no gene match. The germline CDR1 and CDR2 sequences are SGHTA and FQGNSA. The CDR3 has 17 residues. CDR3 residues: CASTLGALAASTDTQYF. CDR3 nucleotides: TGTGCCAGCACCCTAGGGGCACTAGCGGCGAGCACAGATACGCAGTATTTT.

J is TRBJ1-1 and V is TRBV6-1; 9 bases fit TRBD1. The CDR3 is 15 amino acids. CDR1 MNHNS and CDR2 SASEGT come from the germline V gene. Trimming took 2 bases from V and 3 from J; bases not matched to a gene: 4. CDR3 DNA sequence: TGTGCCAGCAGTGAACAGGGACAGGGTTACACTGAAGCTTTCTTT. The encoded protein is CASSEQGQGYTEAFF.

This chain joins TRBV5-6 and TRBJ1-3; no clear D. Between the trimmed V and J ends, which lost 2 bases and 4 bases, there was a span of 10 bases. This CDR3 region has 14 residues. Per the germline V gene, CDR1 is SGHDT and CDR2 is YYEEEE. The CDR3 bases are TGTGCCAGCAGCTTAAAAGGGAGGGGAAACACCATATATTTT. Its protein product is CASSLKGRGNTIYF.

J is TRBJ2-1 and V is TRBV7-2; D perhaps matches TRBD2 (6 bases). The germline CDR1 and CDR2 sequences are SGHTA and FQGNSA. The CDR3 length is 14 residues. Trimming shortened V by 2 bases and J by 5 bases, and 10 bases separated the two germline ends. CDR3 sequence: CASSLLLANNEQFF. DNA of the CDR3: TGTGCCAGCAGCTTATTACTAGCAAACAATGAGCAGTTCTTC.

The CDR3 region is CASGEGQYNEKLFF. CDR3 sequence (DNA): TGTGCCAGCGGGGAGGGGCAGTATAATGAAAAACTGTTTTTT. The chain employs TRBV9 and TRBJ1-4; the D gene is possibly TRBD1 (5 bases). This CDR3 is 14 amino acids long. Germline V lookup: CDR1 SGDLS, CDR2 YYNGEE. V lost 7 bases to trimming and J lost 4 bases, with 14 bases between them.

This clone came up once. The chain carries TRBV11-2 and TRBJ2-7, with 7 bases aligning to TRBD1. Germline CDR1 reads SGHAT; CDR2 reads FQNNGV. The CDR3 sequence is 15 residues long. J gave up 2 bases and V 0 bases, and 4 bases lay outside the gene matches. Here the CDR3 reads CASSLEQGQTYEQYF. CDR3 nucleotide sequence: TGTGCCAGCAGCTTAGAACAGGGACAGACCTACGAGCAGTACTTC.

This sequence joins TRBV5-4 and TRBJ2-1, with 9 bases fitting TRBD1. CDR3 length equals 15 residues. V lost 5 bases and J lost 4; bases outside the gene matches: 7. Germline V lookup: CDR1 SGHNT, CDR2 YYREEE (reference sequence). The CDR3 DNA sequence: TGTGCCAGCAGGGCACAGGGGGCGGGGTACAATGAGCAGTTCTTC. This encodes CASRAQGAGYNEQFF.

The J gene is TRBJ2-1, the V gene TRBV5-4; the D gene is possibly TRBD2 (6 bases). Between the trimmed V and J ends, which lost 0 bases and 8 bases, there was a span of 15 bases. The CDR3 totals 15 residues. Germline CDR1 and CDR2: SGHNT and YYREEE (reference sequence). The CDR3 sequence: CASSLEGGTGHEQFF. In DNA, the CDR3 is TGTGCCAGCAGCTTGGAGGGCGGGACGGGGCATGAGCAGTTCTTC.

V usage is TRBV28 and J usage is TRBJ1-2, with D perhaps TRBD1 (6 bases). The germline gives CDR1 MDHEN, CDR2 SYDVKM. Between the trimmed V and J ends, which lost 6 bases and 4 bases, there was a span of 18 bases. The CDR3 is 15 residues long. CDR3 DNA: TGTGCCAGCAGCCGAATCATGACAGGCATCTATGGCTACACCTTC. Residues: CASSRIMTGIYGYTF.

This chain joins TRBV7-3 and TRBJ2-7, with 14 bases fitting TRBD2. Germline V gene data show CDR1 as SGHTA and CDR2 as FQGTGA. This CDR3 is 22 amino acids long. Germline trimming cut 5 bases from V and 1 base from J; bases unmatched to any gene: 22. CDR3 loop: CASSPQQGASGLAGGSSYEQYF. In DNA form, the CDR3 reads TGTGCCAGCAGCCCACAACAGGGGGCGAGCGGACTAGCGGGGGGCAGTTCCTACGAGCAGTACTTC.